This TCR beta chain originates from a study of OX40 agonist ivuxolimab in advanced cancers. The CDR3 has 15 amino acids. Trimming took 5 bases from V and 6 from J, leaving 17 bases between them. Germline CDR1 and CDR2: SGHAT and FQNNGV. The data were produced by immunoSEQ multiplex PCR, yet TCRdb's version contains in-frame clones alone and is incomplete. The sample has about 93,000 clones; about 91% are singletons. This sample comprised CD4+ or CD8+ T cells sorted from blood, obtained in a trial of the OX40 agonist ivuxolimab. The chain uses TRBV11-2 and TRBJ2-1; a weak D match, TRBD2 (5 bases). The TCR was taken from an adult with an advanced solid tumor such as melanoma, head and neck, liver or kidney cancer. The CDR3 region is CASSHGESAINEQFF. CDR3 nucleotides: TGTGCCAGCAGCCACGGGGAGTCGGCGATCAATGAGCAGTTCTTC.